This is a list of T cell receptor beta chains from one sample in a study of CD8 T cells in Susac syndrome. TCRdb recomputed calls from the immunoSEQ multiplex PCR reads with MiXCR, one row per CDR3 protein. This sample has about 290,000 distinct CDR3 sequences, with roughly 90% found just once. The sequenced material came from CD8+ T cells from PBMCs. The receptors come from a human donor with multiple sclerosis. Each CDR3 is given with its conserved first and last residue. The D gene is left open where the match is weak. Not every row has a clone size; where given, it reads once, few, many or a size class.

j_gene	abundance	len	d_gene	v_gene	CDR3nt	CDR3aa
TRBJ2-3	-	18	TRBD2	TRBV27	TGTGCCAGCAGTTTACATTCCGATCGGGAGGGCCTTACGAATACGCAGTATTTT	CASSLHSDREGLTNTQYF
TRBJ2-6	-	16	-	TRBV19	TGTGCCAGTAGTAGGAAAAAATTCTCTGGGGCCAACGTCCTGACTTTC	CASSRKKFSGANVLTF
TRBJ1-1	-	15	-	TRBV6-1	TGTGCCAGCAGTGAAGCGCGTTCGGGGGTGGGAGAAGCTTTCTTT	CASSEARSGVGEAFF
TRBJ2-7	-	13	-	TRBV10-3	TGTGCCATCGCGGGAACGACGGGGTACGAGCAGTACTTC	CAIAGTTGYEQYF
TRBJ1-5	-	13	-	TRBV30	TGTGCCTGGAGTGCTTGGGGAGATCAGCCCCAGCATTTT	CAWSAWGDQPQHF
TRBJ2-1	-	17	TRBD1	TRBV28	TGTGCCAGCAGATCCTTGACCGGGACAGGGGTTTGGCATGAGCAGTTCTTC	CASRSLTGTGVWHEQFF
TRBJ2-1	-	15	-	TRBV7-9	TGTGCCAGCAGCCACCCTTTACAGAAGGATTATGAGCAGTTCTTC	CASSHPLQKDYEQFF
TRBJ2-3	-	13	-	TRBV12-3/TRBV12-4	TGTGCCAGCAGTTACCCCACTCATGATACGCAGTATTTT	CASSYPTHDTQYF
TRBJ2-7	-	13	-	TRBV4-2	TGTGCCAGCAGCCACTCATACTCCTACGAGCAGTACTTC	CASSHSYSYEQYF
TRBJ2-7	-	14	TRBD2	TRBV20-1	TGCAGTGCTAGAGATTTGCGGGAGACGCTCGAGCAGTACTTC	CSARDLRETLEQYF
TRBJ2-7	once	14	TRBD1	TRBV29-1	TGCAGCGTGCAAGGCCGGGACAGGGGATACGAGCAGTACTTC	CSVQGRDRGYEQYF
TRBJ2-7	-	14	TRBD1	TRBV27	TGTGCCAGCAGTTTGGGGCAGGGGGTCTACGAGCAGTACTTC	CASSLGQGVYEQYF
TRBJ2-2	-	15	-	TRBV10-3	TGTGCCATCAGTTGGTATGACCCGAACACCGGGGAGCTGTTTTTT	CAISWYDPNTGELFF
TRBJ2-2	-	15	-	TRBV27	TGTGCCAGCAGTTTAATCGGAGAGAACACCGGGGAGCTGTTTTTT	CASSLIGENTGELFF
TRBJ1-1	-	15	-	TRBV7-9	TGTGCCAGCATAGGGAGGCCGCCCGAAAGGGCTGAAGCTTTCTTT	CASIGRPPERAEAFF
TRBJ2-2	-	12	-	TRBV19	TGTGCCAGTTGGAGGGACACCGGGGAGCTGTTTTTT	CASWRDTGELFF
TRBJ2-1	-	14	-	TRBV12-3/TRBV12-4	TGTGCCAGCAGTCGCTCTAAGGTCTTCCATGAGCAGTCCTTC	CASSRSKVFHEQSF
TRBJ2-2	once	15	TRBD1	TRBV19	TGTGCCAGTAGTGAGGACAGGGAGGACACCGGGGAGCTGTTTTTT	CASSEDREDTGELFF
TRBJ2-3	-	11	-	TRBV2	TGCGGCGGTTCTAGCACAGATACGCAGTATTTT	CGGSSTDTQYF
TRBJ2-3	-	15	TRBD2	TRBV7-2	TGTGCCAGCCCCCCGGGACTAGGTGCCAGGGATACGCAGTATTTT	CASPPGLGARDTQYF
TRBJ2-7	-	16	-	TRBV27	TGTGCCAGCAGTTCCTCCCTTGCGGTCCTCAGCTACGAGCAGTACTTC	CASSSSLAVLSYEQYF
TRBJ2-7	-	15	TRBD2	TRBV11-1	TGTGCCAGCAGCCCCCGAGCGGGAAATACGTACGAGCAGTACTTC	CASSPRAGNTYEQYF
TRBJ2-5	-	13	-	TRBV19	TGTGCCAGTAGTATGGACAGCCAGGAGACCCAGTACTTC	CASSMDSQETQYF
TRBJ2-1	-	15	-	TRBV3-1	TGTGCCAGCAGCCAAGGGTTACGGGAGAGTGATGAGCAGTTCTTC	CASSQGLRESDEQFF
TRBJ2-7	-	13	-	TRBV20-1	TGCAGCGCCGTGCCAACCGGGAAAGGCGAGCAGTACTTC	CSAVPTGKGEQYF
TRBJ2-7	-	15	TRBD1	TRBV4-3	TGCGCCAGCAGCCAAGCAAACAGGGGGACCTACGAGCAGTACTTC	CASSQANRGTYEQYF
TRBJ2-1	-	13	-	TRBV27	TGTGCCAGCAGTTTAGGTAGACAGAGTGAGCAGTTCTTC	CASSLGRQSEQFF
TRBJ1-6	-	16	-	TRBV28	TGTGCCAGCAGTCTAAGGACAGATTCCTATAATTCACCCCTCCACTTT	CASSLRTDSYNSPLHF
TRBJ1-1	-	12	-	TRBV30	TGTGCCTGGAGTCCCTCGGGGGGCGAGGCTTTCTTT	CAWSPSGGEAFF
TRBJ2-7	few	12	-	TRBV27	TGTGCCAGCGGCCCTAGCTCCTACGAGCAGTACTTC	CASGPSSYEQYF
TRBJ2-7	-	14	TRBD2	TRBV3-1	TGTGCCAGCAGTCTGGGAGCGGGAGGCTACGAGCAGTACTTC	CASSLGAGGYEQYF
TRBJ1-2	-	15	TRBD1	TRBV20-1	TGCAGTGCTAGAGCGGGGACAGAAACTAACTATGGCTACACCTTC	CSARAGTETNYGYTF
TRBJ2-1	-	16	TRBD2	TRBV11-3	TGTGCCAGCAGCTTAGCAGCGGGGGATACCCACAATGAGCAGTTCTTC	CASSLAAGDTHNEQFF
TRBJ1-2	-	12	-	TRBV27	TGTGCCAGCAGTGGAGGGGGATATGGCTACACCTTC	CASSGGGYGYTF
TRBJ2-3	-	15	TRBD2	TRBV9	TGTGCCAGCAGCGTATCGGGAGGGCCGGGAGATACGCAGTATTTT	CASSVSGGPGDTQYF
TRBJ2-7	-	13	-	TRBV7-8	TGTGCCAGCAGCTCCTGGGCCTCCTACGAGCAGTACTTC	CASSSWASYEQYF
TRBJ2-1	-	15	TRBD2	TRBV27	TGTGCCAGCAGACGAGGACTAGCGGCGAACAATGAGCAGTTCTTC	CASRRGLAANNEQFF
TRBJ2-7	once	13	TRBD1	TRBV20-1	TGCAGTGCTAAGGACAGGGGAAATTACGAGCAGTACTTC	CSAKDRGNYEQYF
TRBJ2-7	once	15	TRBD2	TRBV20-1	TGCAGTGCTAGAGATCTCAGCGGGGGGGCATCCGAGCAGTACTTC	CSARDLSGGASEQYF
TRBJ2-1	-	17	TRBD2	TRBV6-2/TRBV6-3	TGTGCCAGCAGTTACCCGGAGCGGGAGGGGGGGAACAATGAGCAGTTCTTC	CASSYPEREGGNNEQFF
TRBJ2-1	-	16	TRBD2	TRBV13	TGTGCCAGCAGCCACACTAGCGGGAGTCCGGACAATGAGCAGTTCTTC	CASSHTSGSPDNEQFF
TRBJ1-2	-	15	-	TRBV7-9	TGTGCCAGCAGCCCAAGACAGCCCGGGAACTATGGCTACACCTTC	CASSPRQPGNYGYTF
TRBJ2-3	once	15	TRBD2	TRBV29-1	TGCAGCGTAGTTTCCGGGCGGGAGGTCGTAGATACGCAGTATTTT	CSVVSGREVVDTQYF
TRBJ1-1	-	15	-	TRBV7-9	TGTGCCAGCAGCTCGACCAGGGGCCCGAACACTGAAGCTTTCTTT	CASSSTRGPNTEAFF
TRBJ2-1	-	11	-	TRBV7-2	TGTGCCAGCAGCTTAGGGGGGAATCCCGTCTTC	CASSLGGNPVF
TRBJ2-1	-	13	-	TRBV28	TGTGCCAGCAGTTTTGTCCGGACTGTTGAGCAGTTCTTC	CASSFVRTVEQFF
TRBJ2-1	-	12	-	TRBV7-9	TGTGCCAGCAGCTACCTGACTACTGAGCAGTTCTTC	CASSYLTTEQFF
TRBJ2-2	-	12	-	TRBV7-9	TGTGCCAGCAGAATGCCCAACCAGGAGCTGTTTTTT	CASRMPNQELFF
TRBJ2-5	-	14	TRBD1	TRBV12-3/TRBV12-4	TGTGCCAGCAGTTCCCCGGGACAGCAAGAGACCCAGTACTTC	CASSSPGQQETQYF
TRBJ2-7	-	19	TRBD2	TRBV6-2/TRBV6-3	TGTGCCAGCAGTGAGAACAGGCCCTTGAGCGGGAGACCCCCTAGTGAGCAGTACTTC	CASSENRPLSGRPPSEQYF
TRBJ2-7	-	13	-	TRBV20-1	TGCAGTGCTAGACCCATGAGCTCCTACGAGCAGTACTTC	CSARPMSSYEQYF
TRBJ1-1	-	13	TRBD1	TRBV27	TGTGCCAGCAGATACGACAGGGGCGCTGAAGCTTTCTTT	CASRYDRGAEAFF